This T cell receptor (beta chain) appears in the sequencing data of a study of regulatory T cells in long-lasting Graves disease. Specified time point: newly diagnosed GD, antithyroid drugs for less than 3 months. Isolated PBMC RNA provided the starting material for the TCR library. V was clipped by 6 bases and J by 7 bases, with 13 bases between them. Germline values: CDR1 SNHLY, CDR2 FYNNEI. This CDR3 contains 13 residues. This clonotype has a count of ten or more. Sequencing libraries for TCR beta were prepared with iRepertoire HTBI primers and Arm-PCR of CDR3 regions. MiXCR, applied by TCRdb to the multiplex PCR reads, yields one record per CDR3 protein. The data hold about 220,000 distinct CDR3 sequences, with roughly 20% observed a single time. In addition, the sample was reused for a study of T cells in Graves' hyperthyroidism and ophthalmopathy.

The chain carries TRBV2 and TRBJ2-1, with D perhaps matching TRBD2 (7 bases). Sequencing used peripheral blood mononuclear cells (PBMCs), obtained at new diagnosis, from a patient treated with antithyroid drugs. The sequence was collected from a woman aged 25-40 years with Graves disease. CDR3 in amino acids: CASRGGPANEQFF. In DNA form, the CDR3 reads TGTGCCAGCAGGGGGGGGCCGGCGAATGAGCAGTTCTTC.